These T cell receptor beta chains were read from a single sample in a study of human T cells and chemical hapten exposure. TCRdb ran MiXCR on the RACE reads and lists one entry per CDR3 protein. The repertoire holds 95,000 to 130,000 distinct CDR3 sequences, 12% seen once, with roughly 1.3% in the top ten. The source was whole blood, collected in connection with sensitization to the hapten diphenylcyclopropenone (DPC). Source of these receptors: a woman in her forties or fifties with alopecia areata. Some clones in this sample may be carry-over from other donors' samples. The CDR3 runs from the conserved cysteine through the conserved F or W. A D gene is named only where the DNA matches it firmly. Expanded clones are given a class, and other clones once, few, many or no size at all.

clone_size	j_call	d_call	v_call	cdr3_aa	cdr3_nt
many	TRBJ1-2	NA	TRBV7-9	CASSLFGRGGNYGYTF	TGTGCCAGCAGCTTATTCGGCAGGGGAGGTAACTATGGCTACACCTTC
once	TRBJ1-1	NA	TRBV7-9	CASSLQVGPEAFF	TGTGCCAGCAGCTTACAGGTTGGGCCTGAAGCTTTCTTT
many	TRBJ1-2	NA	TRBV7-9	CASSLVAGDYGYTF	TGTGCCAGCAGCTTAGTTGCAGGGGATTATGGCTACACCTTC
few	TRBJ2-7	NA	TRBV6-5	CASSYSGGPLGEQYF	TGTGCCAGCAGTTACTCTGGGGGGCCCCTGGGCGAGCAGTACTTC
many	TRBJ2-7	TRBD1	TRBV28	CASRTGSYEQYF	TGTGCCAGCAGGACAGGGTCCTACGAGCAGTACTTC
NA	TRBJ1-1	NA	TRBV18	CASSPVTAPEAFF	TGTGCCAGCTCACCTGTGACAGCTCCTGAAGCTTTCTTT
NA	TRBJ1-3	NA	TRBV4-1	CASSQPGVSGNTIYF	TGCGCCAGCAGCCAACCAGGGGTTTCAGGAAACACCATATATTTT
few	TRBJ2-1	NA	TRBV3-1	CASSQDEGPYNEQFF	TGTGCCAGCAGCCAAGATGAAGGCCCTTACAATGAGCAGTTCTTC
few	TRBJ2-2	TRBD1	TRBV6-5	CASSLDGQGANTGELFF	TGTGCCAGCAGTCTGGATGGACAGGGCGCGAACACCGGGGAGCTGTTTTTT
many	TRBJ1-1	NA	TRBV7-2	CASSLGLPEAFF	TGTGCCAGCAGCTTAGGTCTCCCTGAAGCTTTCTTT
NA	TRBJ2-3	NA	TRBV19	CASKEVGTDTQYF	TGTGCCAGTAAGGAGGTGGGCACAGATACGCAGTATTTT
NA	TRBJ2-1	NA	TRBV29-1	CSVEDLVSYNEQFF	TGCAGCGTTGAAGATCTGGTTTCCTACAATGAGCAGTTCTTC
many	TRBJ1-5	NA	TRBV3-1	CASSQDSSNQPQHF	TGTGCCAGCAGCCAAGACAGTAGCAATCAGCCCCAGCATTTT
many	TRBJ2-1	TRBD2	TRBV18	CASSPPSGRGRGSYNEQFF	TGTGCCAGCTCACCACCGAGCGGGAGAGGTAGGGGGTCCTACAATGAGCAGTTCTTC
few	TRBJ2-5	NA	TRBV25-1	CASSGGSREETQYF	TGTGCCAGCAGTGGCGGATCTAGAGAGGAGACCCAGTACTTC
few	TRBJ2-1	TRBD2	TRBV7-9	CASSFSGRTYNEQFF	TGTGCCAGCAGCTTTAGCGGGAGGACCTACAATGAGCAGTTCTTC
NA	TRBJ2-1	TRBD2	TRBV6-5	CASSWAGVPLGNEQFF	TGTGCCAGCAGTTGGGCGGGAGTCCCTTTGGGCAATGAGCAGTTCTTC
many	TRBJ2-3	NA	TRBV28	CASSPAGTGTDTQYF	TGTGCCAGCAGTCCGGCAGGAACGGGCACAGATACGCAGTATTTT
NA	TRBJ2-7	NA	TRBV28	CASSVTGYEQYF	TGTGCCAGCAGTGTAACAGGGTACGAGCAGTACTTC
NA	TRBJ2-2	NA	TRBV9	CASSVDGAGELFF	TGTGCCAGCAGCGTAGATGGGGCCGGGGAGCTGTTTTTT
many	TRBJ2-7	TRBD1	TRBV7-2	CASRWTGSYEQYF	TGTGCCAGCAGGTGGACAGGATCCTACGAGCAGTACTTC
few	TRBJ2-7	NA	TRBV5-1	CASSLEGGSYEQYF	TGCGCCAGCAGCTTAGAAGGGGGCTCCTACGAGCAGTACTTC
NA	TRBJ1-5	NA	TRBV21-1	CASSNWTGQPQHF	TGTGCCAGCAGCAACTGGACGGGTCAGCCCCAGCATTTT
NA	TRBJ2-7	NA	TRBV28	CAAFSSYEQYF	TGTGCCGCGTTCTCATCCTACGAGCAGTACTTC
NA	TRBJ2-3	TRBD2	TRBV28	CASRYSGMSPDTQYF	TGTGCCAGCCGCTATAGCGGGATGTCCCCAGATACGCAGTATTTT
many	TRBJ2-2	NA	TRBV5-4	CASSIDGSGELFF	TGTGCCAGCAGCATCGATGGTTCCGGGGAGCTGTTTTTT
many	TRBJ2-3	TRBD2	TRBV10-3	CAIRGLAGVGDTQYF	TGTGCCATCAGGGGGTTAGCGGGAGTTGGAGATACGCAGTATTTT
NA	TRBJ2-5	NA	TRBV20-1	CSARRSKETQYF	TGCAGTGCTAGAAGGTCGAAAGAGACCCAGTACTTC
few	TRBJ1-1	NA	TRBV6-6	CASSYPGEPSGHTEAFF	TGTGCCAGCAGTTACCCCGGGGAGCCCTCGGGACACACTGAAGCTTTCTTT
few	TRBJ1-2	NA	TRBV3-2	CASSQAGIHGGYTF	TGTGCCAGCAGCCAAGCAGGGATCCACGGCGGCTACACCTTC
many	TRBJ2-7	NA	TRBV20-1	CSARVASASYEQYF	TGCAGTGCTAGGGTTGCTAGCGCTTCCTACGAGCAGTACTTC
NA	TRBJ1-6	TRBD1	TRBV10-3	CAIAGGQGANSPLHF	TGTGCCATCGCGGGGGGACAGGGGGCTAATTCACCCCTCCACTTT
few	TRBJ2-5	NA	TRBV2	CASSTGQLGETQYF	TGTGCCAGCAGTACAGGACAGTTGGGGGAGACCCAGTACTTC
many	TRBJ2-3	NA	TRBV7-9	CASTAGAGTTDTQYF	TGTGCCAGCACGGCGGGGGCAGGGACCACAGATACGCAGTATTTT
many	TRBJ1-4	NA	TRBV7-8	CASSRTGGEKLFF	TGTGCCAGCAGCCGGACGGGGGGGGAAAAACTGTTTTTT
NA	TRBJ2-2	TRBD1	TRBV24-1	CATSMDRVATGELFF	TGTGCCACCAGTATGGACAGGGTCGCCACCGGGGAGCTGTTTTTT
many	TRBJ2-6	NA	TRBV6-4	CAAGGANVLTF	TGTGCCGCTGGGGGGGCCAACGTCCTGACTTTC
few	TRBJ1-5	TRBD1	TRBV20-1	CSAPSWDRGDQPQHF	TGCAGTGCCCCTTCCTGGGACAGGGGGGATCAGCCCCAGCATTTT
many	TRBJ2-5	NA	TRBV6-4	CASTEGETQYF	TGTGCCAGCACTGAAGGAGAGACCCAGTACTTC
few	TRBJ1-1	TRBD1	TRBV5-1	CASSPGTGYTEAFF	TGCGCCAGCAGCCCTGGGACAGGGTACACTGAAGCTTTCTTT
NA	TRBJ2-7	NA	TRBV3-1	CASSQRGTSGEQYF	TGTGCCAGCAGCCAACGTGGGACATCGGGGGAGCAGTACTTC
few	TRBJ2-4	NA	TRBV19	CASSPSAGLGNIQYF	TGTGCCAGTAGCCCCTCTGCGGGTTTGGGAAACATTCAGTACTTC
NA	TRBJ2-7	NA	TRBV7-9	CASSLKGNEQYF	TGTGCCAGCAGCTTGAAGGGAAATGAGCAGTACTTC
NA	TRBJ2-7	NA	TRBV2	CASSVSARAQYF	TGTGCCAGCAGTGTCTCAGCCCGGGCGCAGTACTTC
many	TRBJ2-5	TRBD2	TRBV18	CASSPRLASETQYF	TGTGCCAGCTCACCTAGACTAGCAAGCGAGACCCAGTACTTC
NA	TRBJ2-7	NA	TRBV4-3	CASSQAGATYEQYF	TGCGCCAGCAGCCAAGCAGGGGCCACCTACGAGCAGTACTTC